The present T cell receptor beta chain was sequenced within a study of CD8+ T cells in alopecia areata. Background on the study: Treated patients were given 5 to 10 mg oral tofacitinib twice daily. Findings and limits, study-wide: Sequencing of scalp samples also includes resident alphabeta T cells from normal skin. In scalp and blood, many expanded lesional clones persisted during tofacitinib.

RNA extraction and reverse transcription yielded cDNA as sequencing template. The table came from immunoSEQ multiplex PCR; TCRdb's copy has only in-frame clones and leaves some out. The sample carries some 190,000 clones, less than 70% recorded once. As for this clone: No antigen is known for it. This same CDR3 is encoded by further DNA sequences in the sample.

Described treatment: oral pan-JAK inhibitor, 5-10 mg twice daily. The receptor comes from a human donor with alopecia areata. The input for sequencing was CD4+ T cells sorted from blood, taken around week 50, from a patient treated with tofacitinib.

The CDR3 DNA reads TGTGCCAGCAGTATCGAGACCCAGTACTTC. It specifies CASSIETQYF. V is TRBV2 and J is TRBJ2-5, with D hard to call. From germline, CDR1 is SNHLY and CDR2 FYNNEI. V lost 5 bases to trimming and J lost 5 bases, with 3 bases between them. The CDR3 spans 10 residues.